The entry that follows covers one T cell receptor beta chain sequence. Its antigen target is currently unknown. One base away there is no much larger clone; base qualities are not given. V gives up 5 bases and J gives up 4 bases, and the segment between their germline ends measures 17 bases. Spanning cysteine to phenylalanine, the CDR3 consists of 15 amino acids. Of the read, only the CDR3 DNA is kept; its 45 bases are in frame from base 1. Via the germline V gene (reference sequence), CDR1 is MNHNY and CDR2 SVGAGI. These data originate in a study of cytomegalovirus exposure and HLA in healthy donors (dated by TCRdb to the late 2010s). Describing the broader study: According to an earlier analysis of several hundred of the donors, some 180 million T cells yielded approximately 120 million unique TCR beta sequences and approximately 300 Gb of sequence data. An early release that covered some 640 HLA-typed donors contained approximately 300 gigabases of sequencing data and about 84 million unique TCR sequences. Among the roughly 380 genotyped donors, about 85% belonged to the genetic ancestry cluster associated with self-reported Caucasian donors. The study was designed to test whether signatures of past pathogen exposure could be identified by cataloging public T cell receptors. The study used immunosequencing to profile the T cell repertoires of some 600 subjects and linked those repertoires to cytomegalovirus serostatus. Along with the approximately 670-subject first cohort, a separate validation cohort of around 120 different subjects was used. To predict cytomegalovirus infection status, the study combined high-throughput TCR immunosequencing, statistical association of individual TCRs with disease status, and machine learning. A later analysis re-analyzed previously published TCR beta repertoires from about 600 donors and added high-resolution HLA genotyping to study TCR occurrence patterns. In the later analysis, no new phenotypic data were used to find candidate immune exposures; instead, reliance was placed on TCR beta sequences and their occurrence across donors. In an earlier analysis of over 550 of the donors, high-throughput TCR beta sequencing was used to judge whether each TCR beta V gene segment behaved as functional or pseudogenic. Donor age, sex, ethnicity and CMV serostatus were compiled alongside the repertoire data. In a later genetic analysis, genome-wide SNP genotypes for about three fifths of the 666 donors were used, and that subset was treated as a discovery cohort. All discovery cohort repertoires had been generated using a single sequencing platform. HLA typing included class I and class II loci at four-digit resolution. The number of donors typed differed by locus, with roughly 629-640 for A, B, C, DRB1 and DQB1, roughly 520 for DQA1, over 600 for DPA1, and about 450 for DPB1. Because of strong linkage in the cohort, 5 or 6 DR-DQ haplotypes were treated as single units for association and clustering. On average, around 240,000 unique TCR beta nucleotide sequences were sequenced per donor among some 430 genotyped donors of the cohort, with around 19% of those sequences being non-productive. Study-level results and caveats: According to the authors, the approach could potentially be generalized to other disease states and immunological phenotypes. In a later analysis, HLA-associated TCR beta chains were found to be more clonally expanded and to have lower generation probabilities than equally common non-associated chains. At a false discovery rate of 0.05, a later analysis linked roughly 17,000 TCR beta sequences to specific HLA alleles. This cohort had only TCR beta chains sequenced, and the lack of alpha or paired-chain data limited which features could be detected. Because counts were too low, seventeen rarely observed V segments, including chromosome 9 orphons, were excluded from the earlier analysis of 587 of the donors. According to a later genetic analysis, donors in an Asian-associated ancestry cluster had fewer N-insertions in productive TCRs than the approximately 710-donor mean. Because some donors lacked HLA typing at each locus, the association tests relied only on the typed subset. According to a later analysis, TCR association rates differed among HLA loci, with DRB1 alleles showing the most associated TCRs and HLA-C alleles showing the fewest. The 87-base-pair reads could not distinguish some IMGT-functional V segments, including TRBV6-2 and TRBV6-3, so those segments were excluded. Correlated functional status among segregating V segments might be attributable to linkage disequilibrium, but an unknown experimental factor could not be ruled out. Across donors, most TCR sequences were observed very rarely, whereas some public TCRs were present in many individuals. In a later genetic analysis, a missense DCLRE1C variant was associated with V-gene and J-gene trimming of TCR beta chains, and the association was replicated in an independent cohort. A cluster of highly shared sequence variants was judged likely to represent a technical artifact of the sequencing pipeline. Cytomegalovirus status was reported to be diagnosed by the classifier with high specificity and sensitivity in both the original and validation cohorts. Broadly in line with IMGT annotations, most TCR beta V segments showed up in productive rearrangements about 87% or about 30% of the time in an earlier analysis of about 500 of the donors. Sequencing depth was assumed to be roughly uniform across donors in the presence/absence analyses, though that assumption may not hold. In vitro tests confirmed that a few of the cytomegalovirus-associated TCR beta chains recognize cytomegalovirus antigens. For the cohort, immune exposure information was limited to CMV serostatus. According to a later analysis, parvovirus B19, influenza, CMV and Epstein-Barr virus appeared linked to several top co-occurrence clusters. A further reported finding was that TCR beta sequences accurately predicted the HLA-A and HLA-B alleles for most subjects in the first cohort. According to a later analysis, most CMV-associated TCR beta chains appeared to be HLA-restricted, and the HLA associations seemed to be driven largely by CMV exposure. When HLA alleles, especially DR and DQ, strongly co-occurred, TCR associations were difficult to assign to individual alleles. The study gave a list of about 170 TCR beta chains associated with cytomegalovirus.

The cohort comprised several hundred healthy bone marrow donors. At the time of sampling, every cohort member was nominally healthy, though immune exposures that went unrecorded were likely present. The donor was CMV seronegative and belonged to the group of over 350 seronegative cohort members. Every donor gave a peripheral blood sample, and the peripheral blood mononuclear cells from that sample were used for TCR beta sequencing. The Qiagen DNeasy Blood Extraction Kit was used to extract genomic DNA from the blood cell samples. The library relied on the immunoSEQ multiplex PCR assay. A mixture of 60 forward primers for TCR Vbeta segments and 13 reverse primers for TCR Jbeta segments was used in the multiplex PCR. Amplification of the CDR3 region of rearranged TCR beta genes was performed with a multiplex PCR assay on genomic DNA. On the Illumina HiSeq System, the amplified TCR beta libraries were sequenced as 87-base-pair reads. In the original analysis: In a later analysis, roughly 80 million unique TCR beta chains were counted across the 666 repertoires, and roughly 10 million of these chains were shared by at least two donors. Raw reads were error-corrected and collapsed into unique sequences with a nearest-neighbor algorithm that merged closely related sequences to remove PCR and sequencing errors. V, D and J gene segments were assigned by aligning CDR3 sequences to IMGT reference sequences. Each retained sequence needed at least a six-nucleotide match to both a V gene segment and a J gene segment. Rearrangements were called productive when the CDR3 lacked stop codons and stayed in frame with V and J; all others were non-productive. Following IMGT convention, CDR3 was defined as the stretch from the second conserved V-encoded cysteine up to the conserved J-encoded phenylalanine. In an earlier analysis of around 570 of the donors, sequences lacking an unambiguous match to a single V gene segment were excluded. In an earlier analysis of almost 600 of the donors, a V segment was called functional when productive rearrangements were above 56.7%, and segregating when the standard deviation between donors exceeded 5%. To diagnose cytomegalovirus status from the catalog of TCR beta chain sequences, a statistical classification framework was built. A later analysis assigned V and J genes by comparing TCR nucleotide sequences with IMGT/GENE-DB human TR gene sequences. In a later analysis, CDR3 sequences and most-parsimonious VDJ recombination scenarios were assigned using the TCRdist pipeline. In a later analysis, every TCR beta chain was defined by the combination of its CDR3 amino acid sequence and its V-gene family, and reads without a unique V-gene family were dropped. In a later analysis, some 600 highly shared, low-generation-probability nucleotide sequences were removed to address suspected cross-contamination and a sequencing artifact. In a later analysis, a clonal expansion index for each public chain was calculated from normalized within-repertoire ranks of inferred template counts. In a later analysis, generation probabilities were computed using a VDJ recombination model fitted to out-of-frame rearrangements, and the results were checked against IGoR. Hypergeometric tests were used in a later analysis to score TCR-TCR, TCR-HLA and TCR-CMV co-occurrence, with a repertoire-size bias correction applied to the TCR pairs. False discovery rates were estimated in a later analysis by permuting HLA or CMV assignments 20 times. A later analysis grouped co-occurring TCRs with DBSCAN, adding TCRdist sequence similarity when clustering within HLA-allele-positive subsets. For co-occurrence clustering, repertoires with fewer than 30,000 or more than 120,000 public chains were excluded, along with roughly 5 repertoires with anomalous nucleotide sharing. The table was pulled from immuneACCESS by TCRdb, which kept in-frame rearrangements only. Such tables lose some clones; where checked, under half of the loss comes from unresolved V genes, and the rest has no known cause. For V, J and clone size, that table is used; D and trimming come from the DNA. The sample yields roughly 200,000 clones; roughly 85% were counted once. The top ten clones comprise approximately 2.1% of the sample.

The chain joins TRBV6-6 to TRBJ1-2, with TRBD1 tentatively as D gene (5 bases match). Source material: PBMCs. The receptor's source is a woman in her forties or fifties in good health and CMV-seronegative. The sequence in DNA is TGTGCCAGCAGTCACCGCTCGACAGATCTCTATGGCTACACCTTC. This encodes CASSHRSTDLYGYTF.